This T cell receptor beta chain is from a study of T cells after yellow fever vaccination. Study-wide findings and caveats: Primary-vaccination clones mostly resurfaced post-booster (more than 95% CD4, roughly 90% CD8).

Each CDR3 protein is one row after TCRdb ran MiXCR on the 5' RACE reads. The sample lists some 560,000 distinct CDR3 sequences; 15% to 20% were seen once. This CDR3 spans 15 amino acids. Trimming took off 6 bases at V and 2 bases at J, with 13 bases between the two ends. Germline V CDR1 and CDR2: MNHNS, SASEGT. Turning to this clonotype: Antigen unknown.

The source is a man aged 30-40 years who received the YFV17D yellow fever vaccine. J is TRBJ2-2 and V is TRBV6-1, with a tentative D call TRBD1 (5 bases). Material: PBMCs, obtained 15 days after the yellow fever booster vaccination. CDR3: CASRTIGDNTGELFF. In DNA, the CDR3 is TGTGCCAGCAGAACAATAGGGGATAACACCGGGGAGCTGTTTTTT.